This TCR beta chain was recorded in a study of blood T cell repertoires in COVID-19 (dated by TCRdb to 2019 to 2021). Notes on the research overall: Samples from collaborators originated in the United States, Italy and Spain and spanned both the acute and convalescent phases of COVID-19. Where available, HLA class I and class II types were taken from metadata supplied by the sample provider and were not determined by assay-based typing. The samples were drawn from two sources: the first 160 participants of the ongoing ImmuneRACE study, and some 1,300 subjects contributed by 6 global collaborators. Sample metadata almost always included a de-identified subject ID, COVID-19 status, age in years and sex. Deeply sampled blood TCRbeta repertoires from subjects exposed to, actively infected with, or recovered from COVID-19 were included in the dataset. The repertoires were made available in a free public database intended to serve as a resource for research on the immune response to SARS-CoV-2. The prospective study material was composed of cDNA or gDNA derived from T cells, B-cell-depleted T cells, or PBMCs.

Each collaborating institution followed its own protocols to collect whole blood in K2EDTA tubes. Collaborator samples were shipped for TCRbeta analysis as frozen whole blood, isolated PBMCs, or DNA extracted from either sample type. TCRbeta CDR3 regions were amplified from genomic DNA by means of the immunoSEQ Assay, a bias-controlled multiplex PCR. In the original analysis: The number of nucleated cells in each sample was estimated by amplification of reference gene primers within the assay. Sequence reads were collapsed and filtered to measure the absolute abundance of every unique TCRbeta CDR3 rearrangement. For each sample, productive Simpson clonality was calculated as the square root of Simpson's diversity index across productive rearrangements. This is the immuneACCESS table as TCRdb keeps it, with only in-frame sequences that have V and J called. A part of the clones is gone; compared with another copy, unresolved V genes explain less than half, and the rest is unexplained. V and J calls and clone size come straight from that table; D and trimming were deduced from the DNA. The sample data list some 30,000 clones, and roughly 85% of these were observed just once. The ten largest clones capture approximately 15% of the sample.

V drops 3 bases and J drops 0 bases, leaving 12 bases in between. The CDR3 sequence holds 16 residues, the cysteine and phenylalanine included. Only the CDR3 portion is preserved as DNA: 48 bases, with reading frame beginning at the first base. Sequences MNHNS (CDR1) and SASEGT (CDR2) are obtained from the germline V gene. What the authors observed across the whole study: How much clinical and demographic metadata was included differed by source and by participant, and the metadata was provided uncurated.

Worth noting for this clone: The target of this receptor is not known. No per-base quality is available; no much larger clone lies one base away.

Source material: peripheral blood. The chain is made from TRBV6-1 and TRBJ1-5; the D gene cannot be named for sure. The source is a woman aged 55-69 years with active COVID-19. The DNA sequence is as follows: TGTGCCAGCAGTGAGGCCTACAGTTATAGCAATCAGCCCCAGCATTTT. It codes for CASSEAYSYSNQPQHF.